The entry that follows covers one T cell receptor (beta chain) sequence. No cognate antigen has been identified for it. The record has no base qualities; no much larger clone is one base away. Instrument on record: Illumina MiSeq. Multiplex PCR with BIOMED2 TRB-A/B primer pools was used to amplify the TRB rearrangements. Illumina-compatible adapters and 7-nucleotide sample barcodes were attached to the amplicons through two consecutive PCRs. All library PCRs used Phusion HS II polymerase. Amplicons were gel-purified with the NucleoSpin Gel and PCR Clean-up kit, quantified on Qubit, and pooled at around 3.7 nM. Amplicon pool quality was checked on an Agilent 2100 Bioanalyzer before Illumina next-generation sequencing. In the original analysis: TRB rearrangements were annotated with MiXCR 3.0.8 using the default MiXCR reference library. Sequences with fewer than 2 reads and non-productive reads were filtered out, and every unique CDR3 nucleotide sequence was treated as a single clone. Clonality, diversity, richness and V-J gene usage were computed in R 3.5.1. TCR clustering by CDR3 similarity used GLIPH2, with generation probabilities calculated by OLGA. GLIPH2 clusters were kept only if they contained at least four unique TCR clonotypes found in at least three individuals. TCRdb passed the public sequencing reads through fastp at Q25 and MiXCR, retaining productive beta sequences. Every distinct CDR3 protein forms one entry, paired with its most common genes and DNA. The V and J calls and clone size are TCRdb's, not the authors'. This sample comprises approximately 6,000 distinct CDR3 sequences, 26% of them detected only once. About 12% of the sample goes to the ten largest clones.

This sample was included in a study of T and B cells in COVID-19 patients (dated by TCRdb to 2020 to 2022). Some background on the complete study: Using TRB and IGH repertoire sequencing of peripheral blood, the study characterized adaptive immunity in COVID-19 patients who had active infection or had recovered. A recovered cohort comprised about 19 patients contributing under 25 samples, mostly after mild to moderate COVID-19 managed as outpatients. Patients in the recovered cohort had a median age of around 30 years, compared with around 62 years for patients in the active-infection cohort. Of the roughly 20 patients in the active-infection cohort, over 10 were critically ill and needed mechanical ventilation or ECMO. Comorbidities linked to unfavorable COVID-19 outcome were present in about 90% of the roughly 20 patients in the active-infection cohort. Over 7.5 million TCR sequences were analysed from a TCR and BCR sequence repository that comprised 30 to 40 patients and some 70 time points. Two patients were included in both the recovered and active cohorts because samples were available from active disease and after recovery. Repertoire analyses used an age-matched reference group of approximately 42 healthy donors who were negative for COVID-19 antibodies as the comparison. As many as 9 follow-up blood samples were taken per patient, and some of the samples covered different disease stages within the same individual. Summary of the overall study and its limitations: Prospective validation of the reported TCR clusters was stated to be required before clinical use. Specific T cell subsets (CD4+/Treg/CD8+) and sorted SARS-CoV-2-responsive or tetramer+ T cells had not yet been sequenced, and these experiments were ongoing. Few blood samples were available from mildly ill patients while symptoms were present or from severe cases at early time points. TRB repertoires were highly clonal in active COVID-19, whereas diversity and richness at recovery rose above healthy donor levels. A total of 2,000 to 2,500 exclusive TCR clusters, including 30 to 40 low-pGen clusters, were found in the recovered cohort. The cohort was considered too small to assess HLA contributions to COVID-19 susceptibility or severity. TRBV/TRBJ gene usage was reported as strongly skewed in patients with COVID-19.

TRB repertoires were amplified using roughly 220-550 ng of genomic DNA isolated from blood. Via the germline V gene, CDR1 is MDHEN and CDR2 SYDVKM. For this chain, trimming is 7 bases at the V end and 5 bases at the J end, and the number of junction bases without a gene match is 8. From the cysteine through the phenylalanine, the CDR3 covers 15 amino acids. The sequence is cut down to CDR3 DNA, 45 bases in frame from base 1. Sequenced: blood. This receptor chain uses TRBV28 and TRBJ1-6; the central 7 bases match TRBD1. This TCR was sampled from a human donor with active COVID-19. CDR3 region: CASTQGGSNNSPLHF. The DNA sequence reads TGTGCCAGCACCCAGGGGGGATCGAATAATTCACCCCTCCACTTT. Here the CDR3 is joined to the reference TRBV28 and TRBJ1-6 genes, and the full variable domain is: DVKVTQSSRYLVKRTGEKVFLECVQDMDHENMFWYRQDPGLGLRLIYFSYDVKMKEKGDIPEGYSVSREKKERFSLILESASTNQTSMYLCASTQGGSNNSPLHFGNGTRLTVT.